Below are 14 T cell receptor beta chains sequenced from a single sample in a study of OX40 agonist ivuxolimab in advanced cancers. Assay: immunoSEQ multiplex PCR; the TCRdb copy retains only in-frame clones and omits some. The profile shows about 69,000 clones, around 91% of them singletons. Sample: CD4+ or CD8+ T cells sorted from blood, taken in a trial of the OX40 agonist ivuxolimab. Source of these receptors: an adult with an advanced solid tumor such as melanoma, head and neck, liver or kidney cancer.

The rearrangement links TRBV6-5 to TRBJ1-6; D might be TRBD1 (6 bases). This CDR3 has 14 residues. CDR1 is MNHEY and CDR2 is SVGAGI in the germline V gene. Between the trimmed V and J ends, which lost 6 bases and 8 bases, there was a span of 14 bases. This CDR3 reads CASRYTGSYSPLHF. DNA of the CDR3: TGTGCCAGCAGATATACAGGGTCTTATTCACCCCTCCACTTT.

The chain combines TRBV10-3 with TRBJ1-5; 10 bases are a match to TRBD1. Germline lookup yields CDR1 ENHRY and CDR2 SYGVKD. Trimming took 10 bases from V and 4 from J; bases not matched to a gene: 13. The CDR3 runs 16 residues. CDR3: CATRDRGLGSNQPQHF. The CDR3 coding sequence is TGTGCCACTCGGGACAGGGGCTTGGGTAGTAATCAGCCCCAGCATTTT.

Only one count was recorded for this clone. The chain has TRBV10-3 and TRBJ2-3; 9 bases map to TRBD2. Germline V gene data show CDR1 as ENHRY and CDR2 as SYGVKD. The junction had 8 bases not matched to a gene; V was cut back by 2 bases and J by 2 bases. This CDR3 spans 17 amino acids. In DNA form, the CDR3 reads TGTGCCATCAGTGAGCCCCTTTTAGCGGGAGCCACAGATACGCAGTATTTT. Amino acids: CAISEPLLAGATDTQYF.

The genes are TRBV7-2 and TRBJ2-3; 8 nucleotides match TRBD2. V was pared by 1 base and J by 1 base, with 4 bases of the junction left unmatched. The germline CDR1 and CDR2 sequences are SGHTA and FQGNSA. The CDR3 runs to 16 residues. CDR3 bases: TGTGCCAGCAGCTTAGATCTACTAGCGGGCACAGATACGCAGTATTTT. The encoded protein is CASSLDLLAGTDTQYF.

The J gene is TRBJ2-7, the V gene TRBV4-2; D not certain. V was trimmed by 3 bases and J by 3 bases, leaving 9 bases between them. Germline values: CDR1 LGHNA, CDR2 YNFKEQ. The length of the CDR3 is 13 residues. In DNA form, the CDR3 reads TGTGCCAGCAGCCAGTCATTACACTACGAGCAGTACTTC. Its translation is CASSQSLHYEQYF.

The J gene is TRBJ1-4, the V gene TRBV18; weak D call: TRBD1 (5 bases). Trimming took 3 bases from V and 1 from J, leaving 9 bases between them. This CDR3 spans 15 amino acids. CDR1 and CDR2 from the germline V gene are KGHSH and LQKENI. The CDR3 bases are TGTGCCAGCTCACCGCTGGGGGGAACTAATGAAAAACTGTTTTTT. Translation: CASSPLGGTNEKLFF.

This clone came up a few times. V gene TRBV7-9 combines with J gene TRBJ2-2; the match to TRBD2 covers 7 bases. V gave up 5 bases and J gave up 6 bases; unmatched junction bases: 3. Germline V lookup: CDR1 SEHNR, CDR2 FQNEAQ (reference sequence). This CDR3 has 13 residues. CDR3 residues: CASSSAGAGELFF. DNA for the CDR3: TGTGCCAGCAGCAGTGCGGGAGCCGGGGAGCTGTTTTTT.

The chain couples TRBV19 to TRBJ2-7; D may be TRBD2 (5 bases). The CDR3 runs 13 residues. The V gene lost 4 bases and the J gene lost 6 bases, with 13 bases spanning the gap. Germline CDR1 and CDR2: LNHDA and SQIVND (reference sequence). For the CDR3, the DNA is TGTGCCAGTAGTAACATGAGGGAAACCGAGCAGTACTTC. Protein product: CASSNMRETEQYF.

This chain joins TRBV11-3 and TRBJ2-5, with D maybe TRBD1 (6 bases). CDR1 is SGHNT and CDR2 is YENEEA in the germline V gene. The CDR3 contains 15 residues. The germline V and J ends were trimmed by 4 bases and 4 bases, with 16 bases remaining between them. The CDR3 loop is CASSSGQPGAETQYF. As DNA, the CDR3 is TGTGCCAGCAGCTCCGGACAGCCTGGGGCAGAGACCCAGTACTTC.

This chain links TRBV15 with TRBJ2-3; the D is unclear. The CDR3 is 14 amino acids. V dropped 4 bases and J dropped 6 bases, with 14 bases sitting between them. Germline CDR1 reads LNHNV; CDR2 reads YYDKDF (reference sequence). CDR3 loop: CATSIGSRSDTQYF. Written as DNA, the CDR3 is TGTGCCACCAGCATCGGATCCCGATCGGATACGCAGTATTTT.

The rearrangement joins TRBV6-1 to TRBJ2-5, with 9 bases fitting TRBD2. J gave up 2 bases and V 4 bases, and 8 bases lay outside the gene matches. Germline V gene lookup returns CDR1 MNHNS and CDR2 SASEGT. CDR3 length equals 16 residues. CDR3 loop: CASSAGRLAVQETQYF. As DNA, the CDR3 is TGTGCCAGCAGTGCGGGGCGACTAGCGGTTCAAGAGACCCAGTACTTC.

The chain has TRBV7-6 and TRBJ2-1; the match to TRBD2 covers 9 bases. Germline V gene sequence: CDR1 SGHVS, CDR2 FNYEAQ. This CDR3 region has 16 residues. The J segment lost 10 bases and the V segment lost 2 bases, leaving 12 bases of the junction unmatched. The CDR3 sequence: CASSLMDGGRAGEQFF. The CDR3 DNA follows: TGTGCCAGCAGCTTAATGGATGGCGGGAGGGCCGGAGAGCAGTTCTTC.

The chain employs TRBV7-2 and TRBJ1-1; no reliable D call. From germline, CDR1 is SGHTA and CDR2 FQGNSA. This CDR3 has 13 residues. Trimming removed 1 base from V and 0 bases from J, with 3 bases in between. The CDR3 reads CASSLELNTEAFF. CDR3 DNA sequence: TGTGCCAGCAGCTTAGAGTTGAACACTGAAGCTTTCTTT. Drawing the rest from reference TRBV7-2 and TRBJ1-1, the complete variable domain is GAGVSQSPSNKVTEKGKDVELRCDPISGHTALYWYRQSLGQGLEFLIYFQGNSAPDKSGLPSDRFSAERTGGSVSTLTIQRTQQEDSAVYLCASSLELNTEAFFGQGTRLTVV.

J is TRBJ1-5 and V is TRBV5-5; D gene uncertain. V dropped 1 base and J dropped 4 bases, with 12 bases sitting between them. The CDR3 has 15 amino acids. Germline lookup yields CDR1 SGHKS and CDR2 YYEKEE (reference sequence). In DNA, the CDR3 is TGTGCCAGCAGCTTGTATGCAGAGATTAATCAGCCCCAGCATTTT. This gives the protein CASSLYAEINQPQHF.